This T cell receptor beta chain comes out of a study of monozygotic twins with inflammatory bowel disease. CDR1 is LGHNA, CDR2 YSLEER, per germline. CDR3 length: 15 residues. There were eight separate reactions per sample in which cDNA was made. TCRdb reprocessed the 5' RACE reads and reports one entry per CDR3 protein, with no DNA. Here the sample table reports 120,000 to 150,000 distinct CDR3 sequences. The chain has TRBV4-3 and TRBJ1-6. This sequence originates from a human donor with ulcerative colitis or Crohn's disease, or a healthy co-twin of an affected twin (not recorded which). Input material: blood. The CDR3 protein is CASNHGGAYNSPLHF.